The source of this T cell receptor beta chain is a study of T cells after yellow fever vaccination (dated by TCRdb to about 2019). Context from the whole study: Libraries from fractions with low cell numbers were prepared with the SMART-Seq v4 Ultra Low Input RNA kit. To follow T-cell clones before and after both primary and booster YFV17D yellow fever vaccination, bulk TCR alpha and beta repertoires underwent longitudinal sequencing. Two healthy male donors, one aged 18 to 30 and one aged 30 to 39 years, were included in the cohort. Blood samples were taken at several timepoints before and after primary and secondary immunization, and bulk PBMC replicates and cell subsets were isolated.

Sequencing took place on an Illumina NovaSeq 6000. TCR cDNA was synthesized by 5'RACE template switching, through which a universal primer site and unique molecular identifiers were introduced. Priming for cDNA synthesis came from both the TCR alpha and TCR beta constant segments. Libraries were amplified in two PCR steps, with sample barcodes and sequencing adapters added in the second step. Sequencing of the libraries was done on either Illumina HiSeq 2500 (2x100 bp) or NovaSeq (2x150 bp). The authors' pipeline ran thus. Demultiplexing of reads and collapsing into UMI consensus sequences were performed with MIGEC, and V(D)J alignment was carried out with MiXCR. Vaccine-responding clonotypes were identified with edgeR using replicate PBMC samples, with FDR below 0.01 and a log2 fold change above 5 up to day 15 being required. CD4 or CD8 identity was assigned to each bulk clonotype according to whether the clonotype was present at higher abundance in the sequenced CD4 repertoire or the sequenced CD8 repertoire. TCRdb trimmed public reads at Q25 via fastp, called clones via MiXCR and kept in-frame beta chains. Under each unique CDR3 protein, matching rows form one entry showing the most common genes and DNA. What appears here as the V and J calls and clone size reflects TCRdb's work, not the paper's. Counted in this sample were about 300,000 distinct CDR3 sequences; approximately 8% of them appeared once. The top ten clonotypes cover about 3.5% of the sample.

Study-wide findings and limitations: A small share of clonotypes was detected in both CD4 and CD8 compartments, with the overlap likely arising from convergent recombination. Because only a couple of donors were included in the study, the extent to which the findings can be generalized is limited. FACS-sorted repertoires could contain abundant contaminating clonotypes from the bulk population, so computational filtering was required. Most clones expanded after primary vaccination (96% of CD4 and 70% to 90% of CD8) were re-detected after the booster, suggesting that broad memory maintenance occurred. Compared with the primary T-cell response, the secondary T-cell response was weaker but faster, peaking on day 5 rather than day 15.

The sample's treatment or condition label, in plain terms: live attenuated yellow fever vaccine strain. A standard Ficoll-Paque protocol was used to isolate PBMCs from peripheral blood. CD4 and CD8 T-cell fractions were isolated with Dynabeads CD4 and CD8 positive selection kits. RNA was extracted with TriZol from bulk PBMCs, CD4 and CD8 fractions, and dextramer-positive and dextramer-negative fractions. Concerning this clonotype itself: Its antigen is not yet known. Qualities for individual bases were not recorded, and no much larger clone is one base off.

The CDR3 covers 15 residues, taking in both the cysteine and the phenylalanine. The DNA shown is the 45-base CDR3, in frame from base 1. V was cut back by 3 bases and J by 3 bases, leaving a gap of 12 bases between them. According to the germline V gene, CDR1 reads SNHLY and CDR2 reads FYNNEI. Sample: CD4+ T cells sorted from PBMCs, taken 5 days after the yellow fever booster vaccination. The origin of this receptor is a man between 18 and 29 years old who received the YFV17D yellow fever vaccine. The chain is encoded by TRBV2 joined to TRBJ1-3; TRBD1 is possibly the D segment (5 matching bases). The CDR3 region: CASSDRPGLGNTIYF. The DNA reads TGTGCCAGCAGTGATCGGCCAGGGCTTGGAAACACCATATATTTT.